Below are 9 T cell receptor beta chains sequenced from a single sample in a study of beta chain features in type 1 diabetes. Their target antigens are unknown. Study-level results: Significant though moderate, a shortening of TCRB CDR3s appeared in all four CD4+ subsets of Type 1 diabetes patients.

What was sequenced were expressed TCRB transcripts, since all of the isolated RNA had been reverse transcribed. Generated by immunoSEQ multiplex PCR, the TCRdb table keeps only in-frame clones and is missing some. The table shows 600,000 to 700,000 clones, with roughly 13% occurring only once. The sequencing input was naive CD4+ T cells from blood. Receptor source: a man aged 18 to 30 with type 1 diabetes.

This clone was observed a few times. The gene calls are TRBV30 and TRBJ2-7, with D possibly matching TRBD1 (5 bases). The CDR3 consists of 11 residues. The ends were cut back, 3 bases at V and 9 bases at J, with 12 bases in the middle. Germline loops: CDR1 GTSNPN, CDR2 SVGIG (reference sequence). The CDR3 sequence: CAWSQGTMQYF. CDR3 nucleotides: TGTGCCTGGAGCCAGGGTACGATGCAGTACTTC.

This chain connects TRBV18 to TRBJ2-7, with D unclear. Germline assignment: CDR1 KGHSH and CDR2 LQKENI. Trimming took 2 bases from V and 0 from J, leaving 14 bases between them. The CDR3 is made up of 16 amino acids. Here the CDR3 DNA reads TGTGCCAGCTCACCATCTCTGAACACCTTCTCCTACGAGCAGTACTTC. Its translation: CASSPSLNTFSYEQYF. The variable domain in full, completed from reference TRBV18 and TRBJ2-7, reads NAGVMQNPRHLVRRRGQEARLRCSPMKGHSHVYWYRQLPEEGLKFMVYLQKENIIDESGMPKERFSAEFPKEGPSILRIQQVVRGDSAAYFCASSPSLNTFSYEQYFGPGTRLTVT.

This clone was observed a handful of times. The chain employs TRBV6-5 and TRBJ2-7, with D perhaps matching TRBD1 (6 bases). Looked up from germline, CDR1 is MNHEY and CDR2 is SVGAGI. The CDR3 totals 15 residues. The germline V and J ends were trimmed by 2 bases and 3 bases, with 14 bases remaining between them. Here the CDR3 DNA reads TGTGCCAGCAGTTACGCACAGGGTCGAGACTACGAGCAGTACTTC. Protein sequence: CASSYAQGRDYEQYF.

The chain couples TRBV30 to TRBJ2-7; possible D gene TRBD1, 6 bases. The V end was cut by 4 bases, the J end by 1 base, with 8 bases between. This CDR3 region has 12 residues. Germline assignment: CDR1 GTSNPN and CDR2 SVGIG (reference sequence). The CDR3 spells CAWTGVSYEQYF. DNA for the CDR3: TGTGCCTGGACAGGGGTATCCTACGAGCAGTACTTC. Using reference TRBV30 and TRBJ2-7 for the parts outside the CDR3, the full variable domain is SQTIHQWPATLVQPVGSPLSLECTVEGTSNPNLYWYRQAAGRGLQLLFYSVGIGQISSEVPQNLSASRPQDRQFILSSKKLLLSDSGFYLCAWTGVSYEQYFGPGTRLTVT.

This clone occurred a few times. This chain uses TRBV5-4 with TRBJ2-1; D ambiguous. CDR3 length: 14 residues. Germline V gives CDR1 SGHNT, CDR2 YYREEE (reference sequence). V was cut by 4 bases and J by 0 bases, with 8 bases left in between. Written as DNA, the CDR3 is TGTGCCAGCAGCCTCCACACCTCCTACAATGAGCAGTTCTTC. This gives the protein CASSLHTSYNEQFF.

For this clone: Within the sample, other DNA sequences also encode this same CDR3. V gene TRBV30 combines with J gene TRBJ1-1; possible D gene TRBD1, 6 bases. Trimming removed 0 bases from V and 5 bases from J, with 7 bases in between. The CDR3 contains 12 residues. Looked up from germline, CDR1 is GTSNPN and CDR2 is SVGIG (reference sequence). CDR3 coding DNA: TGTGCCTGGAGTGTCAGGGGAACTGAAGCTTTCTTT. This translates into CAWSVRGTEAFF.

The chain links TRBV18 to TRBJ2-4; D not certain. There are 16 residues in the CDR3. Trimming took off 3 bases at V and 8 bases at J, with 20 bases between the two ends. The germline gives CDR1 KGHSH, CDR2 LQKENI. The CDR3, as DNA: TGTGCCAGCTCACCCCGTTTCGGGCAGGTCCCTTACATTCAGTACTTC. This codes for CASSPRFGQVPYIQYF.

This rearrangement joins TRBV11-2 to TRBJ2-5; 8 bases map to TRBD2. Trimming cost V 6 bases and J 5 bases; bases outside gene matches: 11. Germline assignment: CDR1 SGHAT and CDR2 FQNNGV. The CDR3 has 15 amino acids. CDR3 region: CASSRSGAPRETQYF. The CDR3 region has the DNA TGTGCCAGCAGTCGTAGCGGGGCCCCTAGGGAGACCCAGTACTTC.

V and J are TRBV6-4 and TRBJ1-2; D may be TRBD1 (6 bases). This CDR3 spans 14 amino acids. CDR1 and CDR2 from the germline V gene are MRHNA and SNTAGT. V was pared by 5 bases and J by 4 bases, with 14 bases between. The CDR3: CASSRDGGLYGYTF. DNA of the CDR3: TGTGCCAGCAGTCGGGACGGGGGGCTCTATGGCTACACCTTC.